This T cell receptor beta chain was identified during a study of cytomegalovirus exposure and HLA in healthy donors (TCRdb year 2017). With regard to the full study: An earlier analysis of 587 of the donors reported around 280 Gb of sequence data and roughly 120 million unique TCR beta sequences obtained from around 180 million T cells. Roughly 300 gigabases of sequencing data and approximately 85 million unique TCR sequences were included in an early release covering about 620 HLA-typed donors. Of the 398 genotyped donors, roughly 85% fell in the genetic ancestry cluster associated with self-reported Caucasian donors. The aim of the study was to test whether cataloging public T cell receptors could identify signatures of past pathogen exposure. The study profiled the T cell repertoires of fewer than 850 subjects by immunosequencing and related them to cytomegalovirus serostatus. In addition to the first cohort of 666 subjects, a separate validation cohort of under 150 different subjects was used. The study combined high-throughput TCR immunosequencing, statistical association of individual TCRs with disease status, and machine learning to predict cytomegalovirus infection status. To study patterns of TCR occurrence, a later analysis re-analyzed previously published TCR beta repertoires from just over 650 donors and added high-resolution HLA genotyping. Rather than drawing on any new phenotypic data, the later analysis identified candidate immune exposures from TCR beta sequences and the way those sequences occurred across donors. To decide whether each TCR beta V gene segment behaved as functional or pseudogenic, an earlier analysis of nearly 600 of the donors relied on high-throughput TCR beta sequencing. Donor age, sex, ethnicity and CMV serostatus were compiled together with the repertoire data. A later genetic analysis took genome-wide SNP genotypes for about 55% of the 666 donors and used that subset as a discovery cohort. Every discovery cohort repertoire had been produced on one sequencing platform. HLA typing covered class I and class II loci at four-digit resolution. Typing coverage differed by locus: A, B, C, DRB1 and DQB1 were typed in roughly 620-630 donors, DQA1 in 522, DPA1 in 606, and DPB1 in around 490. Roughly five DR-DQ haplotypes were treated as single units for association and clustering because of strong linkage in the cohort. Among roughly 400 genotyped donors of the cohort, an average of about 240,000 unique TCR beta nucleotide sequences was sequenced per donor, of which about 19% were non-productive. Summary of the overall study and its limitations: In an earlier analysis of some 550 of the donors, most TCR beta V segments were observed in productive rearrangements about 87% or about 30% of the time, broadly matching IMGT annotations. At a false discovery rate of 0.05, a later analysis linked approximately 18,000 TCR beta sequences to specific HLA alleles. The classifier was reported to diagnose cytomegalovirus status with high specificity and sensitivity in both the original cohort and the validation cohort. According to a later analysis, TCR association rates differed among HLA loci, with DRB1 alleles showing the most associated TCRs and HLA-C alleles showing the fewest. Linkage disequilibrium might explain the correlated functional status among segregating V segments, but an unknown experimental factor could not be ruled out. When HLA alleles, especially DR and DQ, strongly co-occurred, TCR associations were difficult to assign to individual alleles. The sequencing pipeline was judged likely to have produced a cluster of highly shared sequence variants as a technical artifact. In a later analysis, several top co-occurrence clusters were reported to appear linked to parvovirus B19, influenza, CMV and Epstein-Barr virus. Most TCR sequences were observed very rarely across donors, whereas some public TCRs were present in many individuals. In a later genetic analysis, a missense DCLRE1C variant was associated with V-gene and J-gene trimming of TCR beta chains, and the association was replicated in an independent cohort. In vitro tests confirmed that a few of the cytomegalovirus-associated TCR beta chains recognize cytomegalovirus antigens. CMV serostatus was the only immune exposure information available for the cohort. Because some donors lacked HLA typing at each locus, the association tests relied only on the typed subset. The study listed approximately 160 TCR beta chains as associated with cytomegalovirus. Because counts were too low, about 18 rarely observed V segments, including chromosome 9 orphons, were excluded from the earlier analysis of around 590 of the donors. In this cohort, only TCR beta chains were sequenced, and detectable features were limited by the absence of alpha or paired-chain data. A later analysis found that HLA-associated TCR beta chains were more clonally expanded and had lower generation probabilities than equally common non-associated chains. In a later analysis, most CMV-associated TCR beta chains were found to appear HLA-restricted, with HLA associations seemingly driven largely by CMV exposure. A later genetic analysis reported fewer N-insertions in productive TCRs among donors in an Asian-associated ancestry cluster than the approximately 700-donor mean. Presence/absence analyses assumed roughly uniform sequencing depth across donors, an assumption that may not hold. A further reported finding was that TCR beta sequences accurately predicted the HLA-A and HLA-B alleles for most subjects in the first cohort. Because the 87-base-pair reads could not distinguish some IMGT-functional V segments, including TRBV6-2 and TRBV6-3, those segments were excluded. The authors suggested that the approach could potentially be extended to other disease states and immunological phenotypes.

Remarks on this clone: The target of this receptor is not known. No base-level quality is on record; no much larger clone is a single base apart.

The CDR3 has 15 amino acids, counting the end cysteine and phenylalanine. Just the 45-base CDR3 DNA is kept, in frame starting at base 1. The library was prepared using the immunoSEQ multiplex PCR assay. A mixture of 60 forward primers for TCR Vbeta segments and 13 reverse primers for TCR Jbeta segments was used in the multiplex PCR. The CDR3 region of rearranged TCR beta genes was amplified from genomic DNA with a multiplex PCR assay. The amplified TCR beta libraries were sequenced on the Illumina HiSeq System as 87-base-pair reads. Per the authors' processing: A later analysis tallied 75 million to 95 million unique TCR beta chains across the 700 or so repertoires, and about 10 million of those chains were shared by two or more donors. A nearest-neighbor algorithm error-corrected the raw reads and collapsed the reads into unique sequences, merging closely related sequences to remove PCR and sequencing errors. V, D and J gene segments were assigned by aligning CDR3 sequences to IMGT reference sequences. For a sequence to be retained, at least a six-nucleotide match to both a V gene segment and a J gene segment was required. A rearrangement counted as productive if the CDR3 had no stop codons and remained in frame with V and J, and every other rearrangement counted as non-productive. Following IMGT convention, CDR3 was defined as the stretch from the second conserved V-encoded cysteine up to the conserved J-encoded phenylalanine. The earlier analysis of about 590 of the donors excluded sequences that lacked an unambiguous match to a single V gene segment. In an earlier analysis of roughly 600 of the donors, a V segment was called functional when productive rearrangements were above 56.7%, and segregating when the standard deviation between donors exceeded 5%. A statistical classification framework was built for diagnosing cytomegalovirus status from the catalog of TCR beta chain sequences. V and J gene assignment, in a later analysis, came from comparing TCR nucleotide sequences with IMGT/GENE-DB human TR gene sequences. In a later analysis, CDR3 sequences and most-parsimonious VDJ recombination scenarios were assigned using the TCRdist pipeline. In a later analysis, every TCR beta chain was defined by the combination of its CDR3 amino acid sequence and its V-gene family, and reads without a unique V-gene family were dropped. In a later analysis, approximately 590 highly shared, low-generation-probability nucleotide sequences were removed to address suspected cross-contamination and a sequencing artifact. In a later analysis, a clonal expansion index was calculated for each public chain from normalized within-repertoire ranks of inferred template counts. In a later analysis, generation probabilities were computed with a VDJ recombination model fitted to out-of-frame rearrangements, and the resulting probabilities were checked against IGoR. In a later analysis, hypergeometric tests were used to score TCR-TCR, TCR-HLA and TCR-CMV co-occurrence, with a repertoire-size bias correction applied to TCR pairs. In a later analysis, false discovery rates were estimated by permuting HLA or CMV assignments 20 times. In a later analysis, co-occurring TCRs were grouped using DBSCAN, with TCRdist sequence similarity added in when clustering inside HLA-allele-positive subsets. For co-occurrence clustering, repertoires with fewer than 30,000 or more than 120,000 public chains were excluded, along with 5 or 6 repertoires with anomalous nucleotide sharing. TCRdb stores this immuneACCESS table with in-frame sequences only. Part of the clones is absent; in the studies checked, under half of the shortfall reflects unresolved V genes, and no reason is known for the rest. V, J and clone size are taken as reported in that table, and D and trimming were inferred from the DNA itself. This sample has 90,000 to 120,000 clones in its table, and approximately 77% of those were observed once. The top ten hold 12% to 15% of the sample.

The cohort was made up of 500 to 800 healthy bone marrow donors. At the time of sampling, every cohort member was nominally healthy, though immune exposures that went unrecorded were likely present. The donor was CMV seropositive and belonged to the group of around 300 seropositive cohort members. Every donor gave a peripheral blood sample, and the peripheral blood mononuclear cells from that sample were used for TCR beta sequencing. Genomic DNA extraction from the blood cell samples was performed with the Qiagen DNeasy Blood Extraction Kit. This TCR was recovered from a male donor in good health and CMV-seropositive. Source material: PBMCs. The V and J genes are TRBV12-1 and TRBJ2-3; TRBD2 is the table's D call and was not checked against the DNA. TRBV12-1 is given as a pseudogene. CDR3 reads: CAIGRGLAGVDTQYF. Read as DNA, the sequence is TGTGCCATCGGCCGAGGGCTAGCGGGGGTGGATACGCAGTATTTT.